A single sample gave rise to the 4 T cell receptor beta chains below, sequenced in a study of technical replicates of blood from several donors. Profiling relied on immunoSEQ multiplex PCR, and the TCRdb table lists in-frame clones only, not all of them. The sample lists 65,000 to 80,000 clones; about 97% were seen once. The sample consisted of T cells isolated from PBMCs. The receptors derive from a human donor in good health.

This clone was observed once. The genes are TRBV4-1 and TRBJ2-1, with 7 bases matching TRBD2. This CDR3 region has 15 residues. V dropped 6 bases and J dropped 0; count of bases not matched to a gene: 5. Germline loops: CDR1 MGHRA, CDR2 YSYEKL. In DNA, the CDR3 is TGCGCCAGCAGGAGCGGGGCGAGCTCCTACAATGAGCAGTTCTTC. This sequence encodes CASRSGASSYNEQFF.

The chain couples TRBV2 to TRBJ2-7; D ambiguous. With 5 bases removed from V and 7 bases from J, the gap between germline ends came to 9 bases. This CDR3 region has 11 residues. The germline gives CDR1 SNHLY, CDR2 FYNNEI. This CDR3 reads CASSLEWEQYF. CDR3 coding DNA: TGTGCCAGCAGTCTAGAGTGGGAGCAGTACTTC.

The gene calls are TRBV6-5 and TRBJ2-3, with D perhaps TRBD2 (5 bases). The CDR3 runs 13 residues. Germline CDR1 and CDR2: MNHEY and SVGAGI. Trimming cost V 5 bases and J 1 base, with 7 bases left between them. CDR3 amino acids: CASSNGGTDTQYF. The DNA for the CDR3 is TGTGCCAGCAGTAACGGGGGCACAGATACGCAGTATTTT.

The chain combines TRBV27 with TRBJ1-1, with TRBD1 matching over 8 bases. The J segment lost 3 bases and the V segment lost 6 bases, leaving 6 bases of the junction unmatched. CDR3 length: 14 residues. Germline values: CDR1 MNHEY, CDR2 SMNVEV (reference sequence). The CDR3 loop is CASRPRTGYTEAFF. The CDR3 DNA reads TGTGCCAGCAGACCTCGGACAGGGTACACTGAAGCTTTCTTT.